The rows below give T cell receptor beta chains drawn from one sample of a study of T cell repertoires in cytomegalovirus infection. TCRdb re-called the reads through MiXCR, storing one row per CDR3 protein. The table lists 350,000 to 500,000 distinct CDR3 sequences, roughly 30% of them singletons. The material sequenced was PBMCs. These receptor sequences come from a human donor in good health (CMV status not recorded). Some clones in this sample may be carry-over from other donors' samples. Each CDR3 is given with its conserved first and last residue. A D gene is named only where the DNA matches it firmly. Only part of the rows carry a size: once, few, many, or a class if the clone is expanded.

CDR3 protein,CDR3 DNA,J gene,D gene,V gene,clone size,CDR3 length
CASSSGFGELFF,TGTGCCAGCAGCTCAGGGTTCGGGGAGCTGTTTTTT,TRBJ2-2,-,TRBV7-8,-,12
CASSSQIGTGGYEQYF,TGTGCCAGCAGCTCACAAATCGGGACAGGGGGCTACGAGCAGTACTTC,TRBJ2-7,TRBD1,TRBV5-5,few,16
CASRHTPGPKGAETQYF,TGTGCCAGCAGGCATACTCCGGGCCCAAAGGGGGCAGAGACCCAGTACTTC,TRBJ2-5,TRBD1,TRBV7-9,few,17
CASSRSWAYEQYF,TGTGCCAGCAGTCGCTCTTGGGCCTACGAGCAGTACTTC,TRBJ2-7,-,TRBV5-6,-,13
CSARYRPGPPTDTQYF,TGCAGTGCTAGGTACCGGCCGGGTCCCCCCACAGATACGCAGTATTTT,TRBJ2-3,-,TRBV20-1,-,16
CASSRWLAGAKETQYF,TGTGCCAGCAGCAGATGGCTAGCGGGGGCAAAAGAGACCCAGTACTTC,TRBJ2-5,TRBD2,TRBV7-8,-,16
CASSYRPGQGKSRRNTIYF,TGTGCCAGCAGTTACCGTCCGGGACAGGGGAAGAGTCGGCGAAACACCATATATTTT,TRBJ1-3,TRBD1,TRBV6-2/TRBV6-3,few,19
CASSSYRAYEALF,TGTGCCAGCAGCTCGTATCGGGCTTACGAAGCTTTATTT,TRBJ1-1,-,TRBV5-4,-,13
CASSLVRIPTEAFF,TGTGCCAGCAGCTTAGTCAGAATACCCACTGAAGCTTTCTTT,TRBJ1-1,-,TRBV7-2,many,14
CASSMENTIYF,TGTGCCAGCAGTATGGAAAACACCATATATTTT,TRBJ1-3,-,TRBV2,few,11
CASRPLAGSSYNSPLHF,TGTGCCAGCAGACCCCTCGCCGGGAGCTCCTATAATTCACCCCTCCACTTT,TRBJ1-6,-,TRBV6-5,-,17
CASSSAGNSYNEQFF,TGTGCCAGCAGCTCGGCAGGGAATTCCTACAATGAGCAGTTCTTC,TRBJ2-1,-,TRBV7-2,many,15
CASSLQGAADTQYF,TGTGCCAGCAGCTTACAGGGGGCCGCAGATACGCAGTATTTT,TRBJ2-3,TRBD1,TRBV6-1,few,14
CASSPGQNYGFYGYTF,TGTGCCAGCAGCCCGGGACAGAATTATGGGTTCTATGGCTACACCTTC,TRBJ1-2,TRBD1,TRBV6-6,-,16
CASSQDFRGQPQHF,TGCGCCAGCAGCCAAGATTTTCGAGGGCAGCCCCAGCATTTT,TRBJ1-5,-,TRBV4-3,-,14
CASTIGTINQPQHF,TGTGCCAGCACCATTGGGACGATAAATCAGCCCCAGCATTTT,TRBJ1-5,-,TRBV12-3/TRBV12-4,-,14
CASSLVGSRGDQPQHF,TGTGCCAGCAGCTTAGTAGGAAGCAGGGGGGATCAGCCCCAGCATTTT,TRBJ1-5,TRBD1,TRBV7-2,-,16
CASRPNRDRNSPLHF,TGTGCCAGCAGACCAAATCGGGACAGGAATTCACCCCTCCACTTT,TRBJ1-6,TRBD1,TRBV7-2,few,15
CASSFGQGSNEQFF,TGTGCCAGCAGCTTTGGACAGGGAAGCAATGAGCAGTTCTTC,TRBJ2-1,TRBD1,TRBV5-6,few,14
CASGIGTDTQYF,TGTGCCAGCGGTATAGGCACAGATACGCAGTATTTT,TRBJ2-3,-,TRBV6-6,-,12
CSASASASYEQYF,TGCAGTGCTAGCGCATCGGCCTCCTACGAGCAGTACTTC,TRBJ2-7,-,TRBV20-1,few,13
CASSFGQALLYEQYF,TGCGCCAGCAGCTTCGGACAGGCCCTACTTTACGAGCAGTACTTC,TRBJ2-7,TRBD1,TRBV5-1,-,15
CASSSPNQETQYF,TGTGCCAGCAGCTCCCCCAACCAAGAGACCCAGTACTTC,TRBJ2-5,-,TRBV7-2,-,13
CASSLAGPGGDEQFF,TGTGCCAGCAGCTTAGCGGGGCCGGGCGGCGATGAGCAGTTCTTC,TRBJ2-1,-,TRBV7-8,many,15
CASSSPSDLGNTIYF,TGCGCCAGCAGCTCTCCGTCGGACCTTGGAAACACCATATATTTT,TRBJ1-3,-,TRBV5-1,-,15
CASSYKSGVSSYEQYF,TGTGCCAGCAGTTATAAGAGTGGTGTAAGCTCCTACGAGCAGTACTTC,TRBJ2-7,-,TRBV6-5,few,16
CASSVGQVEAFF,TGTGCCAGTAGTGTAGGACAGGTTGAAGCTTTCTTT,TRBJ1-1,TRBD1,TRBV19,few,12